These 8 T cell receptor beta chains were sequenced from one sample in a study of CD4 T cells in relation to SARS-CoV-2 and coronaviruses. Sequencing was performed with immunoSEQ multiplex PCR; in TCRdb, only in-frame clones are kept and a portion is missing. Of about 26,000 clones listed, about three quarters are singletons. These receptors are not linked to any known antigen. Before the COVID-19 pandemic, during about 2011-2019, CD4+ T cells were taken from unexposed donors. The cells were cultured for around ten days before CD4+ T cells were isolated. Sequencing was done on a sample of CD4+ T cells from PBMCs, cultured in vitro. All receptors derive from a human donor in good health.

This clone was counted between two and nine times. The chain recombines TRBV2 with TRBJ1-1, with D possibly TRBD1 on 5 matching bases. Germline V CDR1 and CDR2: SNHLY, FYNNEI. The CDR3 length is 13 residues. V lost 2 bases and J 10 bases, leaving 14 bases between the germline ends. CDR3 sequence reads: CASSETGPAGAFF. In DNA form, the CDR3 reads TGTGCCAGCAGTGAAACGGGACCGGCTGGAGCTTTCTTT.

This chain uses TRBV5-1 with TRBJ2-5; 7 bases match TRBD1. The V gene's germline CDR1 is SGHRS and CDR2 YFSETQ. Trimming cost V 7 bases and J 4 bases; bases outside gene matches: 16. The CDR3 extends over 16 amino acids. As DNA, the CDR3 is TGCGCCAGCTTCTCGCGAGGGGGCGGGTTAGTAGAGACCCAGTACTTC. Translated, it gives CASFSRGGGLVETQYF.

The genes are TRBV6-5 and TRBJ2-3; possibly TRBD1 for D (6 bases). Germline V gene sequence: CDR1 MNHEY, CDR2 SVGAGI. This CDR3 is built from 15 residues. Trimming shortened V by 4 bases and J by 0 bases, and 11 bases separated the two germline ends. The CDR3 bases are TGTGCCAGCAGTTTACAGGGTAGGAGCACAGATACGCAGTATTTT. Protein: CASSLQGRSTDTQYF.

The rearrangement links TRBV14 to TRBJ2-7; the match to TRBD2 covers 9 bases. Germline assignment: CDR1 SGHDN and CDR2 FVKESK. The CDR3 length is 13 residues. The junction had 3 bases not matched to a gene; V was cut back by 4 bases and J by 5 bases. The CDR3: CASSLTSGHEQYF. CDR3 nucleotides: TGTGCCAGCAGCCTTACTAGCGGGCACGAGCAGTACTTC. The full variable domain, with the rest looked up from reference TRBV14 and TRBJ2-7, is EAGVTQFPSHSVIEKGQTVTLRCDPISGHDNLYWYRRVMGKEIKFLLHFVKESKQDESGMPNNRFLAERTGGTYSTLKVQPAELEDSGVYFCASSLTSGHEQYFGPGTRLTVT.

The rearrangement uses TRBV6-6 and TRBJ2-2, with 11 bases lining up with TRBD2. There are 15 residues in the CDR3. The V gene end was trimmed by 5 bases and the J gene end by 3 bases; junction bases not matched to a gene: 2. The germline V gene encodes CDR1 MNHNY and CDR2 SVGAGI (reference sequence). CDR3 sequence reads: CASSPSGGHTGELFF. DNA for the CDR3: TGTGCCAGCAGTCCTAGCGGGGGGCACACCGGGGAGCTGTTTTTT.

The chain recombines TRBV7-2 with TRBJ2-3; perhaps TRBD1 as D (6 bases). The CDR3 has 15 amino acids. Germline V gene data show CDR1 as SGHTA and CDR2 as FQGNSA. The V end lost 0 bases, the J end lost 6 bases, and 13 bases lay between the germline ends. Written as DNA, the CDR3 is TGTGCCAGCAGCTTAGCGCTACCAGGGGTTGATACGCAGTATTTT. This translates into CASSLALPGVDTQYF.

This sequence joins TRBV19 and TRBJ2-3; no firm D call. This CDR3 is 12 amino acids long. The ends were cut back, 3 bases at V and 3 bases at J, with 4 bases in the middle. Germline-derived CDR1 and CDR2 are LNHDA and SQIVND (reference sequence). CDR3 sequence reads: CASSISTDTQYF. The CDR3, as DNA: TGTGCCAGTAGTATTTCAACAGATACGCAGTATTTT.

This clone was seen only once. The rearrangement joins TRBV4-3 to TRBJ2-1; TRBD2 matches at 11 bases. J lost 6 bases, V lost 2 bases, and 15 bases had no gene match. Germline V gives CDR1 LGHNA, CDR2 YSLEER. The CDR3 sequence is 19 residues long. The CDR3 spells CASSQSTGTSGLKSNEQFF. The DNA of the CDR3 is TGCGCCAGCAGCCAATCTACCGGGACTAGCGGTTTGAAGAGCAATGAGCAGTTCTTC.